The rows below give T cell receptor beta chains drawn from one sample of a study of shared clonotypes between healthy human individuals. Method: immunoSEQ multiplex PCR; TCRdb's copy keeps in-frame clones and lacks some. The table has a few hundred thousand clones, approximately 79% seen once; the top ten hold 12%. The sequenced sample consisted of PBMCs. The receptors derive from a woman aged 35 to 49 in good health. Some clones in this sample may be carry-over from other donors' samples. Each CDR3 is given with its conserved first and last residue. The D gene is left open where the match is weak. Only part of the rows carry a size: once, few, many, or a class if the clone is expanded.

V gene: TRBV7-9; J gene: TRBJ2-3; D gene: NA; clone size: NA; CDR3 protein: CASSPGLGAGGSDTQYF; CDR3 DNA: TGTGCCAGCAGCCCGGGCTTGGGGGCCGGGGGCTCAGATACGCAGTATTTT
V gene: TRBV7-2; J gene: TRBJ1-5; D gene: TRBD1; clone size: NA; CDR3 protein: CASSPGTGNQPQHF; CDR3 DNA: TGTGCCAGCAGCCCTGGGACAGGGAATCAGCCCCAGCATTTT
V gene: TRBV29-1; J gene: TRBJ2-7; D gene: NA; clone size: once; CDR3 protein: CSVETSYEQYF; CDR3 DNA: TGCAGCGTAGAAACAAGTTACGAGCAGTACTTC
V gene: TRBV27; J gene: TRBJ1-5; D gene: NA; clone size: NA; CDR3 protein: CASSLWGDKSNQPQHF; CDR3 DNA: TGTGCCAGCAGTTTATGGGGGGACAAATCCAATCAGCCCCAGCATTTT
V gene: TRBV18; J gene: TRBJ2-7; D gene: TRBD2; clone size: few; CDR3 protein: CASSPEGTSGIYEQYF; CDR3 DNA: TGTGCCAGCTCACCTGAAGGGACTAGCGGTATCTACGAGCAGTACTTC
V gene: TRBV13; J gene: TRBJ2-1; D gene: TRBD1; clone size: many; CDR3 protein: CASSSLDRSSYNEQFF; CDR3 DNA: TGTGCCAGCAGCTCTCTGGACAGGAGCTCCTACAATGAGCAGTTCTTC
V gene: TRBV30; J gene: TRBJ2-3; D gene: TRBD1; clone size: few; CDR3 protein: CAWSVGDRGTDTQYF; CDR3 DNA: TGTGCCTGGAGTGTAGGGGACAGGGGCACAGATACGCAGTATTTT
V gene: TRBV18; J gene: TRBJ2-1; D gene: TRBD1; clone size: few; CDR3 protein: CASSLGQGHYNEQFF; CDR3 DNA: TGTGCCAGCTCACTTGGACAGGGTCACTACAATGAGCAGTTCTTC
V gene: TRBV18; J gene: TRBJ2-1; D gene: NA; clone size: NA; CDR3 protein: CASSPTDDNEQFF; CDR3 DNA: TGTGCCAGCTCACCGACCGATGACAATGAGCAGTTCTTC
V gene: TRBV6-5; J gene: TRBJ1-1; D gene: TRBD1; clone size: NA; CDR3 protein: CASSYSGTGEIEAFF; CDR3 DNA: TGTGCCAGCAGTTACTCCGGGACAGGGGAAATTGAAGCTTTCTTT
V gene: TRBV10-3; J gene: TRBJ2-7; D gene: TRBD2; clone size: NA; CDR3 protein: CAISPSGRVAYEQYF; CDR3 DNA: TGTGCCATCTCACCTAGCGGGAGAGTCGCCTACGAGCAGTACTTC
V gene: TRBV7-2; J gene: TRBJ2-7; D gene: NA; clone size: NA; CDR3 protein: CASSLGTLKPYEQYF; CDR3 DNA: TGTGCCAGCAGCCTCGGGACCCTTAAGCCCTACGAGCAGTACTTC
V gene: TRBV6-5; J gene: TRBJ2-7; D gene: TRBD1; clone size: NA; CDR3 protein: CASSYGQGISYEQYF; CDR3 DNA: TGTGCCAGCAGTTACGGACAGGGGATCTCCTACGAGCAGTACTTC
V gene: TRBV29-1; J gene: TRBJ2-1; D gene: TRBD2; clone size: NA; CDR3 protein: CSVTGTSGPYEQFF; CDR3 DNA: TGCAGCGTTACCGGGACTAGCGGACCATATGAGCAGTTCTTC
V gene: TRBV7-2; J gene: TRBJ2-4; D gene: NA; clone size: NA; CDR3 protein: CASSRGSAKNIQYF; CDR3 DNA: TGTGCCAGCAGCCGGGGGTCCGCCAAAAACATTCAGTACTTC
V gene: TRBV18; J gene: TRBJ2-1; D gene: NA; clone size: NA; CDR3 protein: CASSPQGSHNEQFF; CDR3 DNA: TGTGCCAGCTCACCACAGGGTTCCCACAATGAGCAGTTCTTC
V gene: TRBV29-1; J gene: TRBJ2-1; D gene: TRBD2; clone size: NA; CDR3 protein: CSVRTSGNSYNEQFF; CDR3 DNA: TGCAGCGTCCGGACTAGCGGGAACTCCTACAATGAGCAGTTCTTC
V gene: TRBV7-8; J gene: TRBJ2-1; D gene: NA; clone size: NA; CDR3 protein: CASSPSATRGFGYNEQFF; CDR3 DNA: TGTGCCAGCAGCCCCAGCGCGACTAGGGGGTTTGGCTACAATGAGCAGTTCTTC
V gene: TRBV5-4; J gene: TRBJ1-1; D gene: NA; clone size: few; CDR3 protein: CASSLGRDTEAFF; CDR3 DNA: TGTGCCAGCAGCTTGGGTAGAGACACTGAAGCTTTCTTT
V gene: TRBV15; J gene: TRBJ1-5; D gene: TRBD1; clone size: few; CDR3 protein: CATSRDRGSNQPQHF; CDR3 DNA: TGTGCCACCAGCAGAGACAGGGGGAGCAATCAGCCCCAGCATTTT
V gene: TRBV4-1; J gene: TRBJ1-2; D gene: NA; clone size: NA; CDR3 protein: CASRDFRSLDYGYTF; CDR3 DNA: TGCGCCAGCAGGGACTTTCGGTCCCTCGACTATGGCTACACCTTC
V gene: TRBV7-9; J gene: TRBJ2-7; D gene: NA; clone size: NA; CDR3 protein: CASSPTTYEQYF; CDR3 DNA: TGTGCCAGCAGCCCAACTACCTACGAGCAGTACTTC
V gene: TRBV28; J gene: TRBJ1-1; D gene: TRBD1; clone size: NA; CDR3 protein: CASSDGQGAFEAFF; CDR3 DNA: TGTGCCAGCAGTGACGGACAGGGGGCTTTTGAAGCTTTCTTT
V gene: TRBV13; J gene: TRBJ1-2; D gene: NA; clone size: few; CDR3 protein: CASSLFGSYGYTF; CDR3 DNA: TGTGCCAGCAGCTTGTTCGGATCATATGGCTACACCTTC
V gene: TRBV29-1; J gene: TRBJ2-5; D gene: NA; clone size: NA; CDR3 protein: CSVDRGGGETQYF; CDR3 DNA: TGCAGCGTTGATCGTGGGGGCGGGGAGACCCAGTACTTC
V gene: TRBV5-4; J gene: TRBJ2-7; D gene: NA; clone size: NA; CDR3 protein: CASSTKSSYEQYF; CDR3 DNA: TGTGCCAGCAGCACTAAAAGCTCCTACGAGCAGTACTTC
V gene: TRBV27; J gene: TRBJ1-2; D gene: NA; clone size: NA; CDR3 protein: CASSLYGDLGYGYTF; CDR3 DNA: TGTGCCAGCAGTTTATATGGCGACCTAGGCTATGGCTACACCTTC
V gene: TRBV27; J gene: TRBJ1-5; D gene: NA; clone size: NA; CDR3 protein: CASSPIPRTGQPQHF; CDR3 DNA: TGTGCCAGCAGTCCGATCCCCCGGACCGGGCAGCCCCAGCATTTT
V gene: TRBV9; J gene: TRBJ2-1; D gene: TRBD2; clone size: NA; CDR3 protein: CASSVEGREGGPVYNEQFF; CDR3 DNA: TGTGCCAGCAGCGTAGAAGGTAGAGAGGGAGGGCCGGTTTACAATGAGCAGTTCTTC